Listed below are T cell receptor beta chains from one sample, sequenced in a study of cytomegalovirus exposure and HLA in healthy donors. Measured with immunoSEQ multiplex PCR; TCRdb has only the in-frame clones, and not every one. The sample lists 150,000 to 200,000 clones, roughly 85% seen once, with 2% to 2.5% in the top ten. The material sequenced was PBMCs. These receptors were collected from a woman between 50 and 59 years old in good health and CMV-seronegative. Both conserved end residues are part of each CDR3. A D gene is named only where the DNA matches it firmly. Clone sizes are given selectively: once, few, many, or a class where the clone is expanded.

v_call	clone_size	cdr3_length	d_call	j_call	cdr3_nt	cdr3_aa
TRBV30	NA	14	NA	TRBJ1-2	TGTGCCTGGAGTGTACAGGTCAGATCCTATGGCTACACCTTC	CAWSVQVRSYGYTF
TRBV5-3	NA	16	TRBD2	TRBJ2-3	TGTGCCGAAAAGGGTGAAGCGGGGGGAGACACAGATACGCAGTATTTT	CAEKGEAGGDTDTQYF
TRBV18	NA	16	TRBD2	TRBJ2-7	TGTGCCAGCTCACCATGGGGGGGGTTAAGCTCCTACGAGCAGTACTTC	CASSPWGGLSSYEQYF
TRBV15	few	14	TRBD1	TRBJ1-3	TGTGCCACCAGCAACAGGGGTACTGGAAACACCATATATTTT	CATSNRGTGNTIYF
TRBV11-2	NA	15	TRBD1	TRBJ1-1	TGTGCCAGCAGCTTCCGGGACAGGGGCAACTGGGAAGCTTTCTTT	CASSFRDRGNWEAFF
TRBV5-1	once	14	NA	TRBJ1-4	TGCGCCAGCAGCCCCGGGGAATACGGTGAAAAACTGTTTTTT	CASSPGEYGEKLFF
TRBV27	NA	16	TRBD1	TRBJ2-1	TGTGCCAGCAGTAACCAGGGGGCAGGCTCCTACAATGAGCAGTTCTTC	CASSNQGAGSYNEQFF
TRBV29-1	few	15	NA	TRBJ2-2	TGCAGCGTCCACGGACAGAGCACGAACACCGGGGAGCTGTTTTTT	CSVHGQSTNTGELFF
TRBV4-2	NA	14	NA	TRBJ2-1	TGTGCCAGCAGCCAAGAGGCCCGCTACAATGAGCAGTTCTTC	CASSQEARYNEQFF
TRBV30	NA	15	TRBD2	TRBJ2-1	TGTGCCTGGAGCTACAACACCAGGGACTACTCCCGATGGGTCTTC	CAWSYNTRDYSRWVF
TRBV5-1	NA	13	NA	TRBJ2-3	TGCGCCAGCAGCTCATTCGGTACAGATACGCAGTATTTT	CASSSFGTDTQYF
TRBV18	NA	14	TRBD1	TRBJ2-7	TGTGCCAGCTCACCTCAGACAGGGTCCTACGAGCAGTACTTC	CASSPQTGSYEQYF
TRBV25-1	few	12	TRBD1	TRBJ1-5	TGTGCCAGCAGTGGACAGGGCCAGCCCCAGCATTTT	CASSGQGQPQHF
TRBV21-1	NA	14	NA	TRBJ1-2	TGTGCCAGCCGGACAGGGGGCGCGGGAGATGGCTACACCTTC	CASRTGGAGDGYTF
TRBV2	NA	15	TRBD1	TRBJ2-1	TGTGCCAGCAGTTTCAGACAGGGGGCGAACAATGAGCAGTTCTTC	CASSFRQGANNEQFF
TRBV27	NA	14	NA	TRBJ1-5	TGTGCCAGCGGAGGGACGTTGGCGAATCAGCCCCAGCATTTT	CASGGTLANQPQHF
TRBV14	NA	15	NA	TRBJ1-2	TGTGCCAGCAGCCACCGGGACACGGCTTTAGATGGCTACACCTTC	CASSHRDTALDGYTF
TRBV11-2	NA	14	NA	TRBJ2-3	TGTGCCAGCAGCTTAGACTATCGCACAGATACGCAGTATTTT	CASSLDYRTDTQYF
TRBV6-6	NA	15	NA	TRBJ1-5	TGTGCCAGCAGTTACGAGGGTAGAAGCAATCAGCCCCAGCATTTT	CASSYEGRSNQPQHF
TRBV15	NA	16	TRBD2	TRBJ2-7	TGTGCCACCAGCAGAGATCTGGCGGGAGGCCTCTACGAGCAGTACTTC	CATSRDLAGGLYEQYF
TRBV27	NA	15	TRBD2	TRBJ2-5	TGTGCCAGCAGTGCGGGACTAGCGGGAATGAGGACCCAGTACTTC	CASSAGLAGMRTQYF
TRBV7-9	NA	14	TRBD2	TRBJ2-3	TGTGCCAGCAGCTTAGCCGCCGGGACTAGCGCGCAGTATTTT	CASSLAAGTSAQYF
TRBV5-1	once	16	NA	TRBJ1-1	TGCGCCAGCAGCTTGGGGGCGGGGATTCCGAACACTGAAGCTTTCTTT	CASSLGAGIPNTEAFF
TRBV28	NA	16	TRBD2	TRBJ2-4	TGTGCCAGCAGGGAAGGGACTAGCGGTAAGGGAAACATTCAGTACTTC	CASREGTSGKGNIQYF
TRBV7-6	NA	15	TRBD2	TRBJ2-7	TGTGCCAGCAGCGTTGGACTAGCGGGGACCTACGAGCAGTACTTC	CASSVGLAGTYEQYF
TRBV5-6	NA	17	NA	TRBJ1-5	TGTGCCAGCAGCTTGGCGGTTGGCAGTCAGACAAGTCAGCCCCAGCATTTT	CASSLAVGSQTSQPQHF
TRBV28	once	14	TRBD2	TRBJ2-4	TGTGCCAGCAGTAAACCGGGACTAGCCTTCGAAACGTACTTC	CASSKPGLAFETYF
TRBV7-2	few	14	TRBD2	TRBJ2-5	TGTGCCAGCAGCTTAGCATTAGCGGGAGAGACCCAGTACTTC	CASSLALAGETQYF
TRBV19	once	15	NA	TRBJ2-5	TGTGCCAGTAGTAGGTTTGCGGGCCTCCAAGAGACCCAGTACTTC	CASSRFAGLQETQYF
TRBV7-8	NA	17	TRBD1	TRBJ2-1	TGTGCCAGCAGCTTAGAGATCCTGGGGACAGAAGACAATGAGCAGTTCTTC	CASSLEILGTEDNEQFF
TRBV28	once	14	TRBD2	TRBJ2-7	TGTGCCAGCAGTGTGGGACTAGCGAACTACGAGCAGTACTTC	CASSVGLANYEQYF
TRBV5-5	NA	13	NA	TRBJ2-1	TGTGCCAGCAGCTTGTGGCAGTACAATGAGCAGTTCTTC	CASSLWQYNEQFF
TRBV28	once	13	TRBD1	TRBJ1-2	TGTGCCAGCAGTCAGGGACAGGGGAAGGGCTACACCTTC	CASSQGQGKGYTF
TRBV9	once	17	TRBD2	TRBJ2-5	TGTGCCAGCAGCCCCCGCGTGTTAGCGGGAGGCCAAGAGACCCAGTACTTC	CASSPRVLAGGQETQYF
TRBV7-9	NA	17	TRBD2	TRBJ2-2	TGTGCCACCGCACTAGCGGGAGGGCCGATCAACACCGGGGAGCTGTTTTTT	CATALAGGPINTGELFF
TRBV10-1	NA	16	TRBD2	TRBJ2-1	TGCGCCAGCAGTGAATCGGGAGGGCCCTCCTACAATGAGCAGTTCTTC	CASSESGGPSYNEQFF
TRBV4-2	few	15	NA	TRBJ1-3	TGTGCCAGCAGCCAAGAGCCACAGTTAGGAAACACCATATATTTT	CASSQEPQLGNTIYF
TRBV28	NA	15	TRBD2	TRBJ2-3	TGTGCCAGCAGGACTAGCGGGAGTCCCCCAGATACGCAGTATTTT	CASRTSGSPPDTQYF
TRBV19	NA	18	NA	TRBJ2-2	TGTGCCAGTAGTATAGAAGGGGCAGCCCGAGCGAACACCGGGGAGCTGTTTTTT	CASSIEGAARANTGELFF
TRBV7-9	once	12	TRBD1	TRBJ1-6	TGTGCTTCCGGACAGGGTAATTCACCCCTCCACTTT	CASGQGNSPLHF
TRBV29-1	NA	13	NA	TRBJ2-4	TGCAGCGTTGTTTGGACCGGCGAGGGCATTCAGTACTTC	CSVVWTGEGIQYF
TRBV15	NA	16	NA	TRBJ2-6	TGTGCCACCAGCAGAGATCGTAGCTCTGGGGCCAACGTCCTGACTTTC	CATSRDRSSGANVLTF
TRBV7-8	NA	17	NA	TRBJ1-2	TGTGCCAGCAGCCAATACCCAGGCACAGGGACGGGCTATGGCTACACCTTC	CASSQYPGTGTGYGYTF
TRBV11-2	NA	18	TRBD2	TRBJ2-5	TGTGCCAGCAGCTTAGATCCTACTAGCGGGGGGGGCAGGGAGACCCAGTACTTC	CASSLDPTSGGGRETQYF
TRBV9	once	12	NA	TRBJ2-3	TGTGCCAGCAGCCCCGCGGGTGATACGCAGTATTTT	CASSPAGDTQYF
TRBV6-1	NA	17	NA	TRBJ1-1	TGTGCCAGCAGTGATTCGACCACTACTCCCCTGACCACTGAAGCTTTCTTT	CASSDSTTTPLTTEAFF